These 19 T cell receptor beta chains came from one sample sequenced in a study of shared clonotypes between healthy human individuals. The method was immunoSEQ multiplex PCR; TCRdb's version includes in-frame clones alone and lacks a portion of them. The sample has approximately 2,000,000 clones, around 93% seen once. Sequencing input: naive CD4+ T cells from PBMCs. Subset specified: CD45RA+ positively selected. All receptors come from a young man in good health. Some clones in this sample may be carry-over from other donors' samples.

This clone was detected only once. This chain uses TRBV28 with TRBJ2-1; 8 bases align to TRBD2. The CDR3 sequence is 17 residues long. Germline CDR1 MDHEN, CDR2 SYDVKM. V was pared by 2 bases and J by 3 bases, with 9 bases of the junction left unmatched. For the CDR3, the DNA is TGTGCCAGCAGTTTAAGGGCTAGCGGGTTCCTCTACAATGAGCAGTTCTTC. This encodes CASSLRASGFLYNEQFF.

The chain uses TRBV7-2 and TRBJ1-1; D is perhaps TRBD1 (5 bases). The CDR3 totals 16 residues. Looked up from germline, CDR1 is SGHTA and CDR2 is FQGNSA. The V gene lost 3 bases and the J gene lost 4 bases, with 18 bases spanning the gap. CDR3 region: CASSFLIWGDGTEAFF. The CDR3 DNA reads TGTGCCAGCAGCTTTCTGATCTGGGGGGATGGCACTGAAGCTTTCTTT.

The V gene is TRBV5-4, the J gene TRBJ2-2; a possible D gene is TRBD2 (5 bases). CDR3 length: 15 amino acids. Between the trimmed V and J ends, which lost 4 bases and 7 bases, there was a span of 17 bases. Germline values: CDR1 SGHNT, CDR2 YYREEE (reference sequence). The CDR3 bases are TGTGCCAGCAGCATGGACGCGAGCGGTCGCGGGGAGCTGTTTTTT. This translates into CASSMDASGRGELFF.

The chain couples TRBV5-1 to TRBJ2-7; a weak D match, TRBD2 (6 bases). This CDR3 has 14 amino acids. V lost 0 bases to trimming and J lost 5 bases, with 12 bases between them. The germline gives CDR1 SGHRS, CDR2 YFSETQ. CDR3 in DNA: TGCGCCAGCAGCTTGGGTGACAGCGGGCACGAGCAGTACTTC. This codes for CASSLGDSGHEQYF.

The rearrangement joins TRBV6-5 to TRBJ2-5; weak D call: TRBD1 (6 bases). CDR3 length: 13 residues. The V and J ends lost 6 bases and 5 bases respectively, with 13 bases between them. The germline V gene encodes CDR1 MNHEY and CDR2 SVGAGI. The CDR3 is CASRRRQAETQYF. The DNA of the CDR3 is TGTGCCAGCAGGAGACGACAGGCGGAGACCCAGTACTTC.

The chain is built from TRBV2 and TRBJ1-1; 7 bases match TRBD1. Per germline, CDR1 SNHLY and CDR2 FYNNEI. The CDR3 runs to 14 residues. With V trimmed by 6 bases and J by 5 bases, 9 bases remained unmatched. In nucleotides, the CDR3 is TGTGCCAGCAGCGTACCCGGACAGGCGACTGAAGCTTTCTTT. Its translation: CASSVPGQATEAFF.

V and J are TRBV30 and TRBJ2-7, with TRBD1 matching over 10 bases. The CDR3 has 15 amino acids. Germline V gene lookup returns CDR1 GTSNPN and CDR2 SVGIG (reference sequence). V shed 0 bases, J shed 6 bases, and the junction held 8 bases outside the gene matches. In DNA, the CDR3 is TGTGCCTGGAGTGTACCCGGGACAGGGGACCGCGAGCAGTACTTC. Its translation is CAWSVPGTGDREQYF.

Worth noting for this clone: The sample holds other DNA sequences that translate to the same CDR3. This chain's CDR3 is CASSLGESGNTIYF. The CDR3, as DNA: TGCGCCAGCAGCTTAGGGGAATCTGGAAACACCATATATTTT. This chain uses TRBV5-1 with TRBJ1-3; D possibly corresponds to TRBD1 (5 bases). The V and J ends lost 2 bases and 1 base respectively, with 7 bases between them. The CDR3 sequence is 14 residues long. CDR1 is SGHRS, CDR2 YFSETQ, per germline.

V is TRBV28 and J is TRBJ2-5; the D gene is possibly TRBD1 (7 bases). Trimming cost V 3 bases and J 8 bases, with 19 bases left between them. This CDR3 spans 15 amino acids. Germline V gives CDR1 MDHEN, CDR2 SYDVKM. DNA for the CDR3: TGTGCCAGCAGTTTTTTTGGCAGGGGGGTCCAAACCCAGTACTTC. Residues: CASSFFGRGVQTQYF.

J is TRBJ2-7 and V is TRBV5-4; D could derive from TRBD1 or TRBD2 (6 bases each). V lost 0 bases and J lost 6, with 13 bases in between. The CDR3 sequence is 14 residues long. Germline loops: CDR1 SGHNT, CDR2 YYREEE (reference sequence). CDR3 sequence (DNA): TGTGCCAGCAGCTTGGGAGGGGGGCGTCGCGAGCAGTACTTC. Protein sequence: CASSLGGGRREQYF.

On this clone itself: The sample contains more than one DNA sequence encoding this CDR3. The gene calls are TRBV30 and TRBJ2-7; maybe TRBD1 (7 bases). CDR1 and CDR2 from the germline V gene are GTSNPN and SVGIG (reference sequence). V dropped 0 bases and J dropped 3 bases, with 12 bases sitting between them. The length of the CDR3 is 14 residues. CDR3 sequence reads: CAWSVGGGSYEQYF. As DNA, the CDR3 is TGTGCCTGGAGTGTAGGAGGGGGCAGCTACGAGCAGTACTTC.

The chain carries TRBV15 and TRBJ2-7; tentatively, D is TRBD1 or TRBD2 (5 bases each). Germline V CDR1 and CDR2: LNHNV, YYDKDF (reference sequence). Between the trimmed V and J ends, which lost 1 base and 6 bases, there was a span of 10 bases. The CDR3 has 13 residues. CDR3: CATSRVSGTEQYF. The CDR3 nucleotides read TGTGCCACCAGCAGAGTTTCAGGGACCGAGCAGTACTTC.

The chain carries TRBV7-3 and TRBJ2-2; D is perhaps TRBD1 or TRBD2 (5 bases each). V lost 5 bases to trimming and J lost 7 bases, with 17 bases between them. Germline CDR1 reads SGHTA; CDR2 reads FQGTGA. This CDR3 region has 15 residues. The CDR3: CASSASPGRVGELFF. CDR3 bases: TGTGCCAGCAGCGCGTCCCCAGGGCGGGTCGGGGAGCTGTTTTTT.

This chain uses TRBV9 with TRBJ2-7, with 9 bases aligning to TRBD1. CDR1 is SGDLS and CDR2 is YYNGEE in the germline V gene. After removal of 1 base from V and 6 bases from J, the junction contained 5 bases not matched to a gene. The CDR3 consists of 14 residues. The CDR3 protein is CASSVRGQGREQYF. For the CDR3, the DNA is TGTGCCAGCAGCGTAAGGGGACAGGGTCGCGAGCAGTACTTC.

This chain joins TRBV11-3 and TRBJ1-1; D uncertain. Trimming cost V 6 bases and J 12 bases, with 26 bases left between them. CDR1 is SGHNT, CDR2 YENEEA, per germline. The CDR3 length is 15 residues. This CDR3 reads CASRQEGREDLITFF. The CDR3 DNA follows: TGTGCCAGCAGGCAAGAGGGTAGGGAGGACCTGATAACTTTCTTT.

In its sample, this clone was seen a few times. The V and J genes are TRBV4-2 and TRBJ1-2; 9 bases fit TRBD1. Germline V gives CDR1 LGHNA, CDR2 YNFKEQ. The CDR3 extends over 16 amino acids. The J segment lost 7 bases and the V segment lost 2 bases, leaving 11 bases of the junction unmatched. The chain's CDR3 is CASSQYSPGQGGGYTF. In DNA form, the CDR3 reads TGTGCCAGCAGCCAATATAGCCCGGGACAGGGTGGTGGCTACACCTTC.

CDR3 protein: CASSLARAAGEKLFF. The CDR3, as DNA: TGTGCCAGCAGCTTAGCGCGCGCAGCCGGTGAAAAACTGTTTTTT. The chain couples TRBV7-9 to TRBJ1-4; D gene ambiguous. Between the trimmed V and J ends, which lost 0 bases and 7 bases, there was a span of 12 bases. CDR1 is SEHNR and CDR2 is FQNEAQ in the germline V gene (reference sequence). This CDR3 comprises 15 residues. The full variable domain, rest sourced from reference TRBV7-9 and TRBJ1-4, is DTGVSQNPRHKITKRGQNVTFRCDPISEHNRLYWYRQTLGQGPEFLTYFQNEAQLEKSRLLSDRFSAERPKGSFSTLEIQRTEQGDSAMYLCASSLARAAGEKLFFGSGTQLSVL.

V usage is TRBV6-1 and J usage is TRBJ2-3; TRBD2 agrees at 7 bases. V shed 3 bases, J shed 3 bases, and the junction held 9 bases outside the gene matches. The CDR3 consists of 16 residues. Germline lookup yields CDR1 MNHNS and CDR2 SASEGT. Here the CDR3 DNA reads TGTGCCAGCAGTGATAAAAGGGCTAGCGGTACAGATACGCAGTATTTT. It codes for CASSDKRASGTDTQYF.

The chain uses TRBV9 and TRBJ1-2, with D hard to call. With 0 bases removed from V and 0 bases from J, the gap between germline ends came to 12 bases. This CDR3 spans 16 amino acids. Looked up from germline, CDR1 is SGDLS and CDR2 is YYNGEE. In DNA form, the CDR3 reads TGTGCCAGCAGCGTAGCACGGGGTGCCACTAACTATGGCTACACCTTC. Residues: CASSVARGATNYGYTF.